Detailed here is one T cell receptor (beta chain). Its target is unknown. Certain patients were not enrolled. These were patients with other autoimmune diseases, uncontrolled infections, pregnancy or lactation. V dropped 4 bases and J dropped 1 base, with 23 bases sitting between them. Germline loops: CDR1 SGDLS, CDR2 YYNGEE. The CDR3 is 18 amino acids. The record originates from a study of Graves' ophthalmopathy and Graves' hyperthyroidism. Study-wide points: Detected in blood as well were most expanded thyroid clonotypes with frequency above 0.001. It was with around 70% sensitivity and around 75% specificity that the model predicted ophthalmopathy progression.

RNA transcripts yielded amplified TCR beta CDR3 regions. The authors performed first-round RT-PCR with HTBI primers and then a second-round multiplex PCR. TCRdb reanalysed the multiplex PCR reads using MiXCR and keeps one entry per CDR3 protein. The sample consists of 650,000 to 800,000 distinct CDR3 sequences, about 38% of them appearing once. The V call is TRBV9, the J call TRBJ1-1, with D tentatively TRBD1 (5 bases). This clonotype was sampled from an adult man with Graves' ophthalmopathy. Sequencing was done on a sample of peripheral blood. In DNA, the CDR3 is TGTGCCAGCAGCCAAGATAAGGCGGAAGCAGGGACGAACACTGAAGCTTTCTTT. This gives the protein CASSQDKAEAGTNTEAFF.